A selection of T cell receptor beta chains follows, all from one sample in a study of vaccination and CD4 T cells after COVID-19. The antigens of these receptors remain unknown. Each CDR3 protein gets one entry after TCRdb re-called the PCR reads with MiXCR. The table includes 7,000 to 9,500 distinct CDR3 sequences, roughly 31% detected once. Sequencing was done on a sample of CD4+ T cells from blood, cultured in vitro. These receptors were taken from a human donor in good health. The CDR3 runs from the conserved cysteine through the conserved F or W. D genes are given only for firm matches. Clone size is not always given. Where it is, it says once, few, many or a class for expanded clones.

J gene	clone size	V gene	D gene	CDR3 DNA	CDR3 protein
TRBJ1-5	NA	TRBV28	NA	TGTGCCAGCAGTTCGTCCAGGGGTTTAGATCAGCCCCAGCATTTT	CASSSSRGLDQPQHF
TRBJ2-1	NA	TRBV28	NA	TGTGCCAGCAGCCTGGGGCCCGGAAGCTCCTACAATGAGCAGTTCTTC	CASSLGPGSSYNEQFF
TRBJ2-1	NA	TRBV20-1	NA	TGCAGTGCCAGAACGGATTCCTACAATGAGCAGTTCTTC	CSARTDSYNEQFF
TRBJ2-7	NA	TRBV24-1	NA	TGTGCCACCGGAGCCGGGACAAACGAGCAGTACTTC	CATGAGTNEQYF
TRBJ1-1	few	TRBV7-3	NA	TGTGCCAGCAGCTCTCTCGCAGGGGAGACTGAAGCTTTCTTT	CASSSLAGETEAFF
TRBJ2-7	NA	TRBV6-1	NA	TGTGCCAGCAGGCACCGGGACACCCTCTCCTACGAGCAGTACTTC	CASRHRDTLSYEQYF
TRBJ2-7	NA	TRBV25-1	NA	TGTGCCAGCAAGACCGGGACATTCCCATTTGAGCAGTACTTC	CASKTGTFPFEQYF
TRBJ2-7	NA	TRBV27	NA	TGTGCCAGCAGCCTTATCGGGTCAGGTGAGCAGTACTTC	CASSLIGSGEQYF
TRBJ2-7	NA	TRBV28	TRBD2	TGTGCCAGCAGTTTAGGGGGACTAGCGCACGAGCAGTACTTC	CASSLGGLAHEQYF
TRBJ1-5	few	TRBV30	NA	TGTGCCTGGAGTGTACGGGCAGGGGTCAATCAGCCCCAGCATTTT	CAWSVRAGVNQPQHF
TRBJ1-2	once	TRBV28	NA	TGTGCCGGCGGCCGGGTGGGCCGGACAGCCCTTACAGGGGGCTACACCTTC	CAGGRVGRTALTGGYTF
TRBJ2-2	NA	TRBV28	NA	TGTGCCAGCAGCCCAGACACCGGGGAGCTGTTTTTT	CASSPDTGELFF
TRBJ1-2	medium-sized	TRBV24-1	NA	TGTGCCACCAGTGATGGCCGGTATGGCTACACCTTC	CATSDGRYGYTF
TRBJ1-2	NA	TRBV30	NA	TGTGCCTGGAGTCTAGGGGCAGGGGTTGGCTACACCTTC	CAWSLGAGVGYTF
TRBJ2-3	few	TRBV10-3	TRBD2	TGTGCCGTCCAGGGGCTAGCGGGAGAAGATACGCAGTATTTT	CAVQGLAGEDTQYF
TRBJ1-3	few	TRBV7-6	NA	TGTGCCAGCAGCTTAAGTTTGGTGGGGACATCGGCGAGGTTGTATTTT	CASSLSLVGTSARLYF
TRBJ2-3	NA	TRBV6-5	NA	TGTGCCAGCAGTTACTCGATTGCTTCAGATACGCAGTATTTT	CASSYSIASDTQYF
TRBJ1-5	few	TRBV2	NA	TGTGCCAGCAGGTACAGGGTAGAGGGTCAGCCCCAGCATTTT	CASRYRVEGQPQHF
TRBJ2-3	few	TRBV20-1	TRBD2	TGCAGTGCCTCGGGACTAGCGGGATCTTCAGGGCAGTATTTT	CSASGLAGSSGQYF
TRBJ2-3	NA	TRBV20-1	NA	TGCAGTGCTAGTGGGACTCCTTTCACAGATACGCAGTATTTT	CSASGTPFTDTQYF
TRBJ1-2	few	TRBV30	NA	TGTGCCTGGAGACCCGATCGCCTAGACTATGGCTACACCTTC	CAWRPDRLDYGYTF
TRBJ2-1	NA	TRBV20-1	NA	TGCAGTGCTAACCCTTACAGGGACTCATACAATGAGCAGTTCTTC	CSANPYRDSYNEQFF
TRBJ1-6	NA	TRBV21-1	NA	NA	CASTNQTSMYLCASSNSYNSPLHF
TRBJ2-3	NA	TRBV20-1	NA	TGCAGTGCATGGACGGAGACTAGCACAGATACGCAGTATTTT	CSAWTETSTDTQYF
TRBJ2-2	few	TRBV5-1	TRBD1	TGCGCCAGCAGCTTAACCTTTACCGGACAGGGCACCGGGGAGCTGTTTTTT	CASSLTFTGQGTGELFF
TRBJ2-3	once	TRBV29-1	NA	TGCAGCGTTCTGACAGTTGATACGCAGTATTTT	CSVLTVDTQYF
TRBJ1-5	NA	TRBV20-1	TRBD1	TGCAGTGCTAGAGATTCGGACAGGAGCAATCAGCCCCAGCATTTT	CSARDSDRSNQPQHF
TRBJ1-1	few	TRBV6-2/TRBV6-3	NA	TGTGCCAGCAGCCGCAAGATGAACACTGAAGCTTTCTTT	CASSRKMNTEAFF
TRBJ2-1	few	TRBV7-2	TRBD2	TGTGCCAGCAGCCCATGGAGGGGGACCGGGACTAGCGGGAGGGCCTTCAATGAGCAGTTCTTC	CASSPWRGTGTSGRAFNEQFF
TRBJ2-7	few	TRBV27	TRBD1	TGTGCCAGCCGGGACAGGGGGTATTCCTACGAGCAGTACTTC	CASRDRGYSYEQYF
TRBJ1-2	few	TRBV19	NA	TGTGCCAGTAGTCCGAGCATGTATGGCTACACCTTC	CASSPSMYGYTF
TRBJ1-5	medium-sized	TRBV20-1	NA	TGCAGTTCGACAGGAGGATATAGCAATCAGCCCCAGCATTTT	CSSTGGYSNQPQHF
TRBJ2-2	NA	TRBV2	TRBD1	TGTGCCAGCACTGAACAGGGGCCGACCGGGGAGCTGTTTTTT	CASTEQGPTGELFF
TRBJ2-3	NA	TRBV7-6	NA	TGTGCCAGCAGCTTAGCACCCACCCCGGGATTTAGCACAGATACGCAGTATTTT	CASSLAPTPGFSTDTQYF
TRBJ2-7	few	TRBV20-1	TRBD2	TGCAGTGCTGCCGGACTAGCCTACGAGCAGTACTTC	CSAAGLAYEQYF
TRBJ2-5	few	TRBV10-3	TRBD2	TGTGCCTCCCGCTTCGCTCTAGCGGGGCAAGAGACCCAGTACTTC	CASRFALAGQETQYF
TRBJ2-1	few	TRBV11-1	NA	TGTGCCAGCAGCTTAGCTAAGGGTGAGCAGTTCTTC	CASSLAKGEQFF
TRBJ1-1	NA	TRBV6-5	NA	TGTGCCAGCAGTAACTCCCTCCGAGGTGGCACTGAAGCTTTCTTT	CASSNSLRGGTEAFF
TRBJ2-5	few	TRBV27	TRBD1	TGTGCCAGCAGTCGCACGACAGGGGATGGGATTATAGGGCAGACCCAGTACTTC	CASSRTTGDGIIGQTQYF
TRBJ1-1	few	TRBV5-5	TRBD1	TGTGCCAGCAGCTCAGGGACAGGGGCGATGAACACTGAAGCTTTCTTT	CASSSGTGAMNTEAFF
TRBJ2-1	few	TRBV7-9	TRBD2	TGTGCCAGCAGCGCCCGGGGGAAGCGGGATAGAGTCCATGAGCAGTTCTTC	CASSARGKRDRVHEQFF
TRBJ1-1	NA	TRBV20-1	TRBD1	TGCAGTGCTGGAGGCAGGGGGCCTGGGGCTGAAGCTTTCTTT	CSAGGRGPGAEAFF